The 6 T cell receptor beta chains given below trace back to one sample, sequenced in a study of neurological immune-mediated disorders. TCRdb ran MiXCR on the 5' RACE reads and lists one entry per CDR3 protein. The table records more than 15,000 distinct CDR3 sequences, around 15% of them present only once. The specimen was PBMCs. The receptor source for this set is a man between 60 and 75 years old with HTLV-1-associated myelopathy (HAM/TSP).

This clonotype has a count of ten or more. This chain connects TRBV12-3 or TRBV12-4 to TRBJ2-1; TRBD1 matches 7 bases. CDR3 length: 13 residues. V was clipped by 7 bases and J by 9 bases; unmatched bases: 9. The chain's CDR3 is CASILKGGGEQFF. The CDR3 nucleotides read TGTGCCAGCATCCTCAAAGGGGGCGGTGAGCAGTTCTTC.

This clonotype was counted many times. This chain connects TRBV27 to TRBJ1-1; perhaps TRBD1 as D (5 bases). V lost 6 bases and J lost 0, with 8 bases in between. The CDR3 is made up of 13 amino acids. Germline-derived CDR1 and CDR2 are MNHEY and SMNVEV (reference sequence). The DNA of the CDR3 is TGTGCCAGCAGGGGGCTAATGAACACTGAAGCTTTCTTT. Protein sequence: CASRGLMNTEAFF.

This clonotype was seen many times. The chain joins TRBV2 to TRBJ2-1; 9 bases map to TRBD1. Trimming at V came to 7 bases and at J to 1 base, leaving 5 bases not matched to a gene. The CDR3 covers 15 residues. Germline V gene lookup returns CDR1 SNHLY and CDR2 FYNNEI. The CDR3 DNA follows: TGTGCCAGCAACCACAGGGGGCAGTCCTACAATGAGCAGTTCTTC. This gives the protein CASNHRGQSYNEQFF.

This clonotype has ten or more counts. The chain recombines TRBV7-2 with TRBJ2-3, with 9 bases fitting TRBD2. CDR1 and CDR2 (germline): SGHTA, FQGNSA. CDR3 length equals 17 residues. The J segment lost 2 bases and the V segment lost 1 base, leaving 7 bases of the junction unmatched. The CDR3 region has the DNA TGTGCCAGCAGCTTAGGGCAGCGGGGGGCCCTCACAGATACGCAGTATTTT. Its translation is CASSLGQRGALTDTQYF.

This clonotype was counted ten times or more. The chain carries TRBV7-8 and TRBJ1-3; D possibly corresponds to TRBD1 (6 bases). This CDR3 is built from 16 residues. The germline gives CDR1 SGHVS, CDR2 FQNEAQ. Trimming pared 3 bases from V and 0 bases from J, leaving 12 bases between. The CDR3 region is CASSFGVGASGNTIYF. The CDR3 nucleotides are TGTGCCAGCAGCTTCGGCGTGGGGGCCTCTGGAAACACCATATATTTT. Looking up the rest from reference TRBV7-8 and TRBJ1-3 gives the full variable domain: GAGVSQSPRYKVAKRGQDVALRCDPISGHVSLFWYQQALGQGPEFLTYFQNEAQLDKSGLPSDRFFAERPEGSVSTLKIQRTQQEDSAVYLCASSFGVGASGNTIYFGEGSWLTVV.

This clonotype was recorded many times. The chain uses TRBV4-1 and TRBJ1-2, with a tentative D call TRBD1 (6 bases). This CDR3 spans 14 amino acids. The ends were cut back, 2 bases at V and 4 bases at J, with 11 bases in the middle. CDR1 MGHRA and CDR2 YSYEKL come from the germline V gene. CDR3 DNA sequence: TGCGCCAGCAGCCAACAACAGGGTACCTATGGCTACACCTTC. Encoded protein: CASSQQQGTYGYTF.